A single sample gave rise to the 5 T cell receptor beta chains below, sequenced in a study of response to subunit inactivated influenza vaccine. One entry per CDR3 protein, called by TCRdb with MiXCR from the RT-PCR reads. Of about 780,000 distinct CDR3 sequences detected, less than 20% appear once; the ten largest clones hold under 13%. The sample consisted of PBMCs from blood, taken 4 to 6 days after vaccination. The source of these receptors is a man over 45 who received an inactivated influenza vaccine.

V gene TRBV5-1 combines with J gene TRBJ2-1; 9 nucleotides match TRBD2. V lost 4 bases to trimming and J lost 3 bases; unmatched junction nucleotides: 5. The CDR3 extends over 15 amino acids. CDR1 SGHRS and CDR2 YFSETQ come from the germline V gene. In DNA form, the CDR3 reads TGCGCCAGCAGCCTCAGCGGGAGGAACTACAATGAGCAGTTCTTC. Translation: CASSLSGRNYNEQFF.

This clonotype was seen more than once but under ten times. The J gene is TRBJ2-1, the V gene TRBV28; D is unclear. V lost 5 bases and J 0 bases, leaving 11 bases between the germline ends. CDR3 length: 15 residues. CDR1 and CDR2 from the germline V gene are MDHEN and SYDVKM. The CDR3 DNA follows: TGTGCCAGCAGTCGTCGGGCAGTCTCCTACAATGAGCAGTTCTTC. Its protein product is CASSRRAVSYNEQFF.

The V call is TRBV7-9, the J call TRBJ2-5; D possibly uses TRBD1 or TRBD2 (6 bases each). CDR3 size: 14 residues. The germline V gene encodes CDR1 SEHNR and CDR2 FQNEAQ (reference sequence). Trimming removed 3 bases from V and 5 bases from J, with 13 bases in between. The DNA for the CDR3 is TGTGCCAGCAGCTTGGGGGGCCTCCTGGAGACCCAGTACTTC. Encoded protein: CASSLGGLLETQYF.

The chain employs TRBV12-3 or TRBV12-4 and TRBJ2-7; D might be TRBD2 (6 bases). V dropped 7 bases and J dropped 3 bases, with 13 bases sitting between them. This CDR3 has 13 amino acids. The CDR3 sequence is CASTSGLHYEQYF. The CDR3 DNA is TGTGCCAGCACCTCGGGACTTCACTACGAGCAGTACTTC.

The V and J genes are TRBV5-1 and TRBJ2-7, with 7 bases matching TRBD2. The germline V gene encodes CDR1 SGHRS and CDR2 YFSETQ. The CDR3 consists of 17 residues. V was clipped by 0 bases and J by 0 bases; unmatched bases: 9. The chain's CDR3 is CASSLGASAGSSYEQYF. The CDR3 nucleotides read TGCGCCAGCAGCTTGGGAGCTTCAGCGGGAAGCTCCTACGAGCAGTACTTC.